One and the same sample provided the 16 T cell receptor beta chains below, sequenced in a study of post-analysis software for immune sequencing data. Study results and limitations: Higher frequency in patients than in controls was seen for about five TRBV segments, with TRBV5-6, TRBV5-1 and TRBV20-1 among them.

Built from TCR beta cDNA, the libraries had unique molecular identifiers in them. TCRdb redid the calling of the PCR reads with MiXCR, one entry per CDR3 protein. The profile shows 550,000 to 700,000 distinct CDR3 sequences, 44% of them singletons. These TCRs are of unknown antigen specificity. Specimen: blood. The source is a girl between 5 and 17 years old with multiple sclerosis.

The CDR3 nucleotides are TGTGCCAGCATCGCTAGCGGGCTCTACGAGCAGTACTTC. As protein: CASIASGLYEQYF. J is TRBJ2-7 and V is TRBV28; TRBD2 aligns across 8 bases. The length of the CDR3 is 13 residues. Germline values: CDR1 MDHEN, CDR2 SYDVKM. V lost 7 bases and J lost 3; bases outside the gene matches: 5.

The genes are TRBV20-1 and TRBJ1-5, with 9 bases lining up with TRBD1. Trimming cost V 6 bases and J 0 bases; bases outside gene matches: 9. CDR3 length: 16 amino acids. The germline V gene has CDR1 DFQATT and CDR2 SNEGSKA (reference sequence). CDR3 protein: CSAARDRVYSNQPQHF. The CDR3 region has the DNA TGCAGTGCAGCCCGGGACAGGGTTTATAGCAATCAGCCCCAGCATTTT.

This chain links TRBV12-3 or TRBV12-4 with TRBJ2-1, with TRBD2 matching over 11 bases. V gave up 5 bases and J gave up 10 bases; unmatched junction bases: 13. The CDR3 length is 16 residues. The CDR3 DNA sequence: TGTGCCAGCAGTCCCCTTAGTCTAGCGGGAGGTGGCGAGCAGTTCTTC. Protein: CASSPLSLAGGGEQFF.

This clonotype turned up a few times. The chain is built from TRBV7-3 and TRBJ2-5; TRBD2 matches 7 bases. Germline V CDR1 and CDR2: SGHTA, FQGTGA. This CDR3 has 15 amino acids. V lost 6 bases and J lost 3; bases outside the gene matches: 10. CDR3 region: CASRLGLGVEETQYF. The CDR3 DNA reads TGTGCCAGCAGGCTCGGACTAGGAGTGGAAGAGACCCAGTACTTC.

The V and J genes are TRBV7-9 and TRBJ2-4; no firm D call. The tail of the sequence fits TRBJ2-7 better, so the J call may be wrong. Per germline, CDR1 SEHNR and CDR2 FQNEAQ (reference sequence). The CDR3 sequence is 16 residues long. This CDR3 is CASSLAGATRSYEQYF. The CDR3 bases are TGTGCCAGCAGCTTAGCAGGCGCGACAAGGTCCTACGAGCAGTACTTC.

This clonotype was recorded a few times. The chain carries TRBV12-3 or TRBV12-4 and TRBJ2-1; possibly TRBD2 for D (7 bases). The CDR3 covers 14 residues. V was cut by 7 bases and J by 9 bases, with 19 bases left in between. CDR3 DNA: TGTGCCAGCACCGAAAGGGGGAGGGGCGGTGAGCAGTTCTTC. Its protein is CASTERGRGGEQFF.

This clonotype was detected a few times. The chain couples TRBV6-1 to TRBJ1-2; TRBD1 aligns across 7 bases. The CDR3 covers 19 residues. CDR1 MNHNS and CDR2 SASEGT come from the germline V gene. V trimming: 4 bases; J trimming: 4 bases; junction bases outside the gene matches: 21. The CDR3 region is CASSAAPLLQTGLGYGYTF. The CDR3 nucleotides are TGTGCCAGCAGTGCCGCCCCCCTTCTCCAGACAGGGCTAGGCTATGGCTACACCTTC.

This clonotype appeared a few times. The chain uses TRBV6-6 and TRBJ2-5, with a weak D call TRBD1 (6 bases). The tail of the sequence fits TRBJ2-7 better, so the J call may be wrong. CDR1 and CDR2 (germline): MNHNY, SVGAGI (reference sequence). The CDR3 is 16 residues long. The chain's CDR3 is CASSTARGSGTCEQYF. The CDR3 DNA is TGTGCCAGCAGCACTGCTAGGGGGAGTGGAACCTGCGAGCAGTACTTC.

This clonotype appeared a few times. The CDR3 DNA reads TGCGCCAGCAGCCTAACGGGACAGCACCAAGAGACCCAGTACTTC. Amino acid sequence: CASSLTGQHQETQYF. The rearrangement joins TRBV5-1 to TRBJ2-5; 7 nucleotides agree with TRBD1. The CDR3 loop spans 15 amino acids. Germline V gene lookup returns CDR1 SGHRS and CDR2 YFSETQ. With 4 bases clipped from V and 0 bases from J, the junction kept 6 bases outside the gene matches.

A few counts support this clonotype. This sequence joins TRBV10-3 and TRBJ2-7; D gene uncertain. The germline V gene has CDR1 ENHRY and CDR2 SYGVKD. Trimming shortened V by 5 bases and J by 0 bases, and 14 bases separated the two germline ends. This CDR3 spans 15 amino acids. CDR3 protein: CAISPRFESSYEQYF. The DNA of the CDR3 is TGTGCCATCAGTCCTCGTTTTGAATCCTCCTACGAGCAGTACTTC.

The chain couples TRBV7-8 to TRBJ2-7; 7 nucleotides agree with TRBD1. This CDR3 has 13 residues. V gave up 4 bases and J gave up 6 bases; unmatched junction bases: 6. Germline assignment: CDR1 SGHVS and CDR2 FQNEAQ. The CDR3 loop is CASSSSDRTEQYF. The CDR3 nucleotides read TGTGCCAGCAGCTCCTCGGACAGGACCGAGCAGTACTTC.

This chain links TRBV12-1 with TRBJ1-2; TRBD1 is taken as the D call from the table, unchecked against the DNA. TRBV12-1 is designated a pseudogene. The length of the CDR3 is 13 residues. The CDR3 spells CASSSTGTVGYTF. The CDR3 DNA reads TGTGCCAGCAGCTCAACCGGGACAGTCGGCTACACCTTC.

This chain uses TRBV5-1 with TRBJ2-4, with D possibly called TRBD1 or TRBD2 (5 bases each). The length of the CDR3 is 14 residues. V was cut by 4 bases and J by 0 bases, with 8 bases left in between. Germline lookup yields CDR1 SGHRS and CDR2 YFSETQ. In DNA form, the CDR3 reads TGCGCCAGCAGCGGGGACCTAGCCAAAAACATTCAGTACTTC. The encoded protein is CASSGDLAKNIQYF.

The V and J genes are TRBV7-2 and TRBJ1-1; 9 bases match TRBD1. The V gene end was trimmed by 6 bases and the J gene end by 7 bases; junction bases not matched to a gene: 12. The CDR3 runs to 15 residues. Germline CDR1 is SGHTA and CDR2 is FQGNSA. In DNA, the CDR3 is TGTGCCAGCAGGGATAAAACAGGGGGCTTCAGTGAAGCTTTCTTT. This codes for CASRDKTGGFSEAFF.

The chain recombines TRBV5-1 with TRBJ2-1; 8 bases map to TRBD2. The CDR3 spans 15 residues. Germline V gene lookup returns CDR1 SGHRS and CDR2 YFSETQ. The V gene end was trimmed by 7 bases and the J gene end by 0 bases; junction bases not matched to a gene: 6. The CDR3 DNA follows: TGCGCCAGCGAGCCCGCGGGGGGCTCCTACAATGAGCAGTTCTTC. This encodes CASEPAGGSYNEQFF.

The chain joins TRBV29-1 to TRBJ2-1, with D perhaps being TRBD1 or TRBD2 (5 bases each). Germline-derived CDR1 and CDR2 are SQVTM and ANQGSEA. This CDR3 contains 14 residues. V was cut by 7 bases and J by 5 bases, with 18 bases left in between. CDR3 region: CSATRGYTNNEQFF. DNA for the CDR3: TGCAGCGCCACTAGGGGTTACACGAACAATGAGCAGTTCTTC.